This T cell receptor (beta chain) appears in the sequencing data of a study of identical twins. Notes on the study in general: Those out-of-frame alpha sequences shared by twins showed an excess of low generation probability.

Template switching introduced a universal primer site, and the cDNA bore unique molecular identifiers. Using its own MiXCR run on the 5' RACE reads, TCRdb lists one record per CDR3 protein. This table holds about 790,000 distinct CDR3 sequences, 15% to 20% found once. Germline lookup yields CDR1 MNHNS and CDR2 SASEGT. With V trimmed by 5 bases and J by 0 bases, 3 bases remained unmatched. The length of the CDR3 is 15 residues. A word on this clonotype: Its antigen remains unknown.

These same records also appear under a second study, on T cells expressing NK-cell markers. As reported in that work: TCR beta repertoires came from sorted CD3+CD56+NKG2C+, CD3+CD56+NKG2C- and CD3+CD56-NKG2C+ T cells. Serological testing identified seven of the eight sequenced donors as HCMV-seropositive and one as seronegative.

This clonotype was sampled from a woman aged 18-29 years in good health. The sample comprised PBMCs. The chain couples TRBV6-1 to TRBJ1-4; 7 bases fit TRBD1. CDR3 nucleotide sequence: TGTGCCAGCAGTCCCGGACAGGCAACTAATGAAAAACTGTTTTTT. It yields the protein CASSPGQATNEKLFF.